This T cell receptor beta chain comes out of a study of blood T cell repertoires in COVID-19. About the study: T cells, B-cell-depleted T cells, or PBMCs provided the cDNA or gDNA that served as material.

CDR1 and CDR2 (germline): SNHLY, FYNNEI. This CDR3 region has 16 residues. V lost 3 bases to trimming and J lost 4 bases, with 17 bases between them. Authors' data handling: Nucleated cell number was recorded as an estimate derived from reference gene primer amplification. Clones were sequenced by immunoSEQ multiplex PCR, and TCRdb holds only the in-frame ones, with some missing. Clonal size and the V and J genes are those of that table, whereas D and trimming came from the DNA. The table has about 280,000 clones, more than 75% seen once. The chain links TRBV2 to TRBJ2-3; tentatively, D is TRBD1 (6 bases). The sequencing input was peripheral blood. The TCR was taken from a woman under 40 who had recovered from COVID-19. The CDR3 coding sequence is TGTGCCAGCAGTGACCCGCAGGGGTTAGGCCCAGATACGCAGTATTTT. This gives the protein CASSDPQGLGPDTQYF.